This TCR beta chain was captured in a study of blood T cell repertoires in COVID-19. Study overall: The United States, Italy and Spain provided the acute and convalescent COVID-19 samples. Sample material is recorded as cDNA or gDNA derived from T cells, B-cell-depleted T cells, or PBMCs.

Per the original data handling: Reference gene primer amplification yielded estimated nucleated cell counts. Profiling relied on immunoSEQ multiplex PCR, and the TCRdb table lists in-frame clones only, not all of them. V and J calls and clone size are as listed in that table; D and trimming were resolved from the DNA. Of about 130,000 clones listed, less than 90% are singletons. The source of this sequence is a man between 60 and 75 years old with acute or convalescent COVID-19. The specimen sequenced was peripheral blood.

The CDR3 bases are TGTGCCAGCAGCCAAGATTTTGGGGGGGGTTGGCAGTTCTTC. Translation: CASSQDFGGGWQFF. The chain is built from TRBV3-1 (or the pseudogene TRBV3-2) and TRBJ2-1; 7 nucleotides match TRBD2. This CDR3 comprises 14 residues. Trimming at V came to 0 bases and at J to 12 bases, leaving 8 bases not matched to a gene. Germline V CDR1 and CDR2: LGHDT, YNNKEL (reference sequence).